This T cell receptor (beta chain) was found in a study of T cell responses to AZD1222 COVID-19 vaccine. Researchers grouped second doses given at about 4 or about 12 weeks into one pool. Using immunoSEQ multiplex PCR, the repertoire was profiled, and TCRdb retains in-frame clones only, with some absent. Altogether some 90,000 clones are present, about 89% being singletons, with the ten largest covering 5%. The TCR comes from an adult who received the AZD1222 COVID-19 vaccine. Sequenced here: peripheral blood, sampled 28 days after the second AZD1222 dose.

CDR3 DNA sequence: TGTGCCAGCAGTGAATTCGCGAACTATGGCTACACCTTC. This sequence encodes CASSEFANYGYTF. This sequence joins TRBV2 and TRBJ1-2; no clear D gene. Germline lookup yields CDR1 SNHLY and CDR2 FYNNEI. With 2 bases removed from V and 2 bases from J, the gap between germline ends came to 6 bases. This CDR3 has 13 amino acids.